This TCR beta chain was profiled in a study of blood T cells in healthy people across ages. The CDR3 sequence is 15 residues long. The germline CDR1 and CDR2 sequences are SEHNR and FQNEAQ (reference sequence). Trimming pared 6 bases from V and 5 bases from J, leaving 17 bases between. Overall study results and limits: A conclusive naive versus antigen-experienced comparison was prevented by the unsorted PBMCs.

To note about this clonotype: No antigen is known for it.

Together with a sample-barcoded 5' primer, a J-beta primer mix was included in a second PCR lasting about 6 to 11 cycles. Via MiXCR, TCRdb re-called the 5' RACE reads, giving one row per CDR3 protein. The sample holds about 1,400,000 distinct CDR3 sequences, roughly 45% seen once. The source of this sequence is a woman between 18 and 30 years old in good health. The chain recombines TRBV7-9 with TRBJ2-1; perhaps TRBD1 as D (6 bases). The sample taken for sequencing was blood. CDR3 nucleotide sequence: TGTGCCAGCAGGGAACAGGGTGTCCCTCACAATGAGCAGTTCTTC. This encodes CASREQGVPHNEQFF.